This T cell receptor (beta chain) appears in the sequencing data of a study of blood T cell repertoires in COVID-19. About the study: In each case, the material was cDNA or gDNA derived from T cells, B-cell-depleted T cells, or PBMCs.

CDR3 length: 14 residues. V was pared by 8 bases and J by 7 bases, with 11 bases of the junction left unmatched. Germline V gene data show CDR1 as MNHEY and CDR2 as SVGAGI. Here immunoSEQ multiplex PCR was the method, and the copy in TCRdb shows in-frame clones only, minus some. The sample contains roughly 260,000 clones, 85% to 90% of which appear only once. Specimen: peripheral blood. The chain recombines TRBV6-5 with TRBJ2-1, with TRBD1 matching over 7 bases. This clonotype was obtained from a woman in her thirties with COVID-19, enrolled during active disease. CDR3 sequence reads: CASALETGKNEQFF. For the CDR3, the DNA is TGTGCCAGCGCGTTAGAGACAGGGAAAAATGAGCAGTTCTTC.